The sequence of this T cell receptor beta chain was determined in a study of stem cell transplantation in POMP-related autoinflammatory disease. The wider study: CD8+ T cells were low and CD4+ cells naive-skewed before transplant.

Sequencing was performed with immunoSEQ multiplex PCR; in TCRdb, only in-frame clones are kept and a portion is missing. Among 30,000 or so clones listed, around 90% were seen once. V was pared by 0 bases and J by 3 bases, with 9 bases between. The CDR3 runs to 14 residues. The germline V gene has CDR1 SEHNR and CDR2 FQNEAQ (reference sequence). Overall study results and limits: Across all analyzed T-cell subsets, patients with PRAID tended toward reduced diversity and increased clonality. Fewer unique TRB V-J gene pairings were identified in patients with PRAID.

A remark on this clone: Antigen unknown.

The clonotype comes from a human donor with POMP-related autoinflammation and immune dysregulation (PRAID). The sample here was CD4+ T cells from PBMCs, taken before stem cell transplantation. V is TRBV7-9 and J is TRBJ2-7; D may be TRBD1 (5 bases). In DNA form, the CDR3 reads TGTGCCAGCAGCTTAGCTCAGGGTGTCTACGAGCAGTACTTC. It codes for CASSLAQGVYEQYF.